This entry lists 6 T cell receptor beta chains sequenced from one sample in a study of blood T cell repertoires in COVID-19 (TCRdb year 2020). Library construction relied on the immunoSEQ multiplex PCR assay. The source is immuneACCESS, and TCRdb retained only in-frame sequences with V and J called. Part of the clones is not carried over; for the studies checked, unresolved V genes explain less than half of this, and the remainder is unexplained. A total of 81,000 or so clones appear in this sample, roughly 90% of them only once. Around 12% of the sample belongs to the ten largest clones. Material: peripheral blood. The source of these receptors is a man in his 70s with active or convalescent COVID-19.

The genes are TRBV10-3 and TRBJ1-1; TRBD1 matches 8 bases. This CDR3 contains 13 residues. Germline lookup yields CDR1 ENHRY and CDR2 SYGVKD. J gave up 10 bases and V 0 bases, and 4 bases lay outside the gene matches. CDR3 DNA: TGTGCCATCAGTGAGTCAGGACAGGGCAGAGCTTTCTTT. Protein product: CAISESGQGRAFF.

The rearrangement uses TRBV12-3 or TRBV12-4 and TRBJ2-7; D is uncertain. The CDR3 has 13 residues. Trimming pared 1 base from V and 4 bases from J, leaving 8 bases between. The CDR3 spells CASSLGLDYEQYF. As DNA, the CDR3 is TGTGCCAGCAGTTTAGGGTTAGATTACGAGCAGTACTTC.

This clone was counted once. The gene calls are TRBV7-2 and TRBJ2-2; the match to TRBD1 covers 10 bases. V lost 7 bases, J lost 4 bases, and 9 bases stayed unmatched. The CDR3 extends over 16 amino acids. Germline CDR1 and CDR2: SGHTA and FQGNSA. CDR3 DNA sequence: TGTGCCAGCACCCAGGGACAGGGGATTTTCACCGGGGAGCTGTTTTTT. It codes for CASTQGQGIFTGELFF.

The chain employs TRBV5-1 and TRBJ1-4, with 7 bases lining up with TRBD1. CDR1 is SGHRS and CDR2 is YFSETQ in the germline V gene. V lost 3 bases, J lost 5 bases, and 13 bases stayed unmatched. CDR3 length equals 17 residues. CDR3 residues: CASSSHPITGENEKLFF. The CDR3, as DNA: TGCGCCAGCAGCTCGCACCCCATAACAGGGGAGAATGAAAAACTGTTTTTT.

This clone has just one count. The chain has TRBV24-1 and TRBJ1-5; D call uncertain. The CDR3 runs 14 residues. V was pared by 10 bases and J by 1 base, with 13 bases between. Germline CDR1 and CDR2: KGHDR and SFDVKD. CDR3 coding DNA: TGTGCCACAGCGGGAGGGATGAGCAATCAGCCCCAGCATTTT. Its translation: CATAGGMSNQPQHF.

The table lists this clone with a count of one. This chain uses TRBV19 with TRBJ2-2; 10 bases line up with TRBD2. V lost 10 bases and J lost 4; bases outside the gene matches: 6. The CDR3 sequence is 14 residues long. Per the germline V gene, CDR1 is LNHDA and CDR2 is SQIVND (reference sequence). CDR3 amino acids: CATMVAGGTGELFF. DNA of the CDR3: TGTGCCACTATGGTAGCGGGGGGCACCGGGGAGCTGTTTTTT.